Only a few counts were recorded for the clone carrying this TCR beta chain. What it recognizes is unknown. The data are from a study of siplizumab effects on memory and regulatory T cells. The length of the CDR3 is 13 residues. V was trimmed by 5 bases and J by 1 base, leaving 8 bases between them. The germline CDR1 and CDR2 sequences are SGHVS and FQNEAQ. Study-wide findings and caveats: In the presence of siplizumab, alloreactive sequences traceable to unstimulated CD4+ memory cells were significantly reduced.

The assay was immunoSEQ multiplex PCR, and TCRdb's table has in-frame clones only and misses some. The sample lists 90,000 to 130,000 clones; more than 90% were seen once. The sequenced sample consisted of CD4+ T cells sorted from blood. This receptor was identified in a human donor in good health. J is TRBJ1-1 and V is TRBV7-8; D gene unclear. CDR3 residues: CASSAGRNTEAFF. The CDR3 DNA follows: TGTGCCAGCAGCGCTGGGAGGAACACTGAAGCTTTCTTT.